Below, 28 T cell receptor beta chains from the same sample are listed, as sequenced in a study of blood T cell repertoires in COVID-19. The data were produced by immunoSEQ multiplex PCR, yet TCRdb's version contains in-frame clones alone and is incomplete. The table records tens of thousands of clones, about 80% of them present only once. The sequenced material came from peripheral blood. These receptors all stem from a human donor in a cohort sampled during active COVID-19.

This chain links TRBV13 with TRBJ2-5; 10 bases map to TRBD2. The germline gives CDR1 PRHDT, CDR2 FYEKMQ (reference sequence). The CDR3 extends over 16 amino acids. The ends lost 3 bases at V and 2 bases at J; junction bases unmatched: 6. The CDR3 reads CASSFRLAGLQETQYF. As DNA, the CDR3 is TGTGCCAGCAGCTTCAGACTAGCGGGTTTGCAAGAGACCCAGTACTTC.

The rearrangement uses TRBV6-5 and TRBJ1-2; 7 bases align to TRBD1. Germline loops: CDR1 MNHEY, CDR2 SVGAGI. The CDR3 consists of 14 residues. V was clipped by 6 bases and J by 2 bases; unmatched bases: 6. This CDR3 is CASRTPGQNYGYTF. CDR3 nucleotide sequence: TGTGCCAGCAGGACACCGGGACAGAACTATGGCTACACCTTC.

This clone was recorded a few times. This sequence joins TRBV4-1 and TRBJ2-5; D might be TRBD2 (6 bases). The CDR3 loop spans 16 amino acids. CDR1 is MGHRA and CDR2 is YSYEKL in the germline V gene. V dropped 4 bases and J dropped 4 bases, with 19 bases sitting between them. CDR3 sequence (DNA): TGCGCCAGCAGCCCTCCCCAAGCGGTCGGGGGAGAGACCCAGTACTTC. Translation gives CASSPPQAVGGETQYF.

V is TRBV6-2 or TRBV6-3 and J is TRBJ2-7; TRBD2 aligns across 8 bases. In germline, CDR1 is MNHEY, CDR2 SVGEGT. This CDR3 contains 16 residues. J was trimmed by 1 base and V by 1 base; bases with no gene match: 6. CDR3 in amino acids: CASSYFSGRPSYEQYF. The DNA for the CDR3 is TGTGCCAGCAGTTACTTCAGCGGGAGACCTTCCTACGAGCAGTACTTC.

CDR3 in amino acids: CASSEQVRLGDTQYF. The CDR3 DNA reads TGTGCCAGCAGTGAACAGGTCCGCCTTGGAGATACGCAGTATTTT. The genes are TRBV9 and TRBJ2-3; D is possibly TRBD1 (5 bases). The germline CDR1 and CDR2 sequences are SGDLS and YYNGEE. V lost 5 bases to trimming and J lost 5 bases, with 18 bases between them. This CDR3 region has 15 residues.

The V gene is TRBV5-6, the J gene TRBJ2-7; 11 nucleotides line up with TRBD2. The ends lost 4 bases at V and 0 bases at J; junction bases unmatched: 6. The germline gives CDR1 SGHDT, CDR2 YYEEEE. This CDR3 region has 16 residues. The CDR3 is CASSGLTSGNSYEQYF. The CDR3 DNA sequence: TGTGCCAGCAGCGGCCTGACTAGCGGGAACTCCTACGAGCAGTACTTC. The variable domain in full, with the rest retrieved from reference TRBV5-6 and TRBJ2-7, is DAGVTQSPTHLIKTRGQQVTLRCSPKSGHDTVSWYQQALGQGPQFIFQYYEEEERQRGNFPDRFSGHQFPNYSSELNVNALLLGDSALYLCASSGLTSGNSYEQYFGPGTRLTVT.

This clone was found once. The chain recombines TRBV27 with TRBJ2-5; possibly TRBD1 for D (5 bases). V lost 6 bases and J lost 5, with 13 bases in between. The CDR3 has 13 amino acids. The germline gives CDR1 MNHEY, CDR2 SMNVEV (reference sequence). CDR3 DNA: TGTGCCAGCAGCAGGGTGGGGCGGGAGACCCAGTACTTC. Protein: CASSRVGRETQYF.

The V call is TRBV28, the J call TRBJ2-3; TRBD1 agrees at 10 bases. Losses at the gene ends were 4 bases for V and 3 bases for J; bases not matched to a gene: 7. Germline loops: CDR1 MDHEN, CDR2 SYDVKM. The CDR3 covers 16 residues. The CDR3 DNA reads as TGTGCCAGCAGTTCACCGGGACAGGGGTTTACAGATACGCAGTATTTT. It codes for CASSSPGQGFTDTQYF.

V and J are TRBV28 and TRBJ1-4, with 11 bases fitting TRBD1. CDR1 and CDR2 from the germline V gene are MDHEN and SYDVKM. Losses at the gene ends were 3 bases for V and 2 bases for J; bases not matched to a gene: 2. The CDR3 length is 16 residues. The CDR3 region is CASSFRDRGTNEKLFF. For the CDR3, the DNA is TGTGCCAGCAGTTTCCGGGACAGGGGGACTAATGAAAAACTGTTTTTT.

The rearrangement joins TRBV7-2 to TRBJ1-1; 8 bases agree with TRBD1. The ends lost 5 bases at V and 6 bases at J; junction bases unmatched: 8. CDR1 and CDR2 from the germline V gene are SGHTA and FQGNSA. The CDR3 runs 14 residues. CDR3 sequence: CASSQSTGVSEAFF. CDR3 nucleotide sequence: TGTGCCAGCAGCCAATCGACAGGGGTTTCTGAAGCTTTCTTT.

About this clone: One end of the junction is discordant with germline, which a read error may explain. V gene TRBV7-7 combines with J gene TRBJ1-5, with D possibly being TRBD1 (5 bases). The germline gives CDR1 SSHAT, CDR2 FNYEAQ (reference sequence). The CDR3 consists of 19 residues. For the CDR3, the DNA is TGTGCTAGCAGCTTACCCGAATCGACAGTAAAGTATAGCAATCAGCCCCAGCATTTT. It yields the protein CASSLPESTVKYSNQPQHF.

The count of this clone is one. The chain is built from TRBV29-1 and TRBJ2-7, with TRBD2 identical over 8 bases. Germline CDR1 reads SQVTM; CDR2 reads ANQGSEA. This CDR3 has 13 amino acids. V lost 7 bases to trimming and J lost 6 bases; unmatched junction nucleotides: 11. The CDR3 DNA reads as TGCAGCGGAACCGGGAGGGCCTCGGGCGAGCAGTACTTC. Its translation: CSGTGRASGEQYF.

The gene calls are TRBV30 and TRBJ2-4; maybe TRBD2 (6 bases). The germline V gene has CDR1 GTSNPN and CDR2 SVGIG (reference sequence). The CDR3 has 13 residues. The V gene lost 4 bases and the J gene lost 4 bases, with 11 bases spanning the gap. CDR3 protein: CAWTLGLKNIQYF. In DNA form, the CDR3 reads TGTGCCTGGACCCTAGGACTAAAAAACATTCAGTACTTC.

The chain uses TRBV4-1 and TRBJ1-5, with D perhaps TRBD1 (6 bases). The germline V gene encodes CDR1 MGHRA and CDR2 YSYEKL. The CDR3 covers 17 residues. V lost 6 bases and J lost 0, with 18 bases in between. CDR3 sequence: CASSYQTGPGSNQPQHF. The CDR3 DNA sequence: TGCGCCAGCAGTTATCAGACAGGCCCGGGTAGCAATCAGCCCCAGCATTTT.

The CDR3 DNA reads TGTGCCAGCAGCTTTGGGACAGGGAGATCTGGGGCCAACGTCCTGACTTTC. Its protein product is CASSFGTGRSGANVLTF. The chain links TRBV7-3 to TRBJ2-6, with 9 bases that match TRBD1. This CDR3 contains 17 residues. V shed 3 bases, J shed 1 base, and the junction held 4 bases outside the gene matches. Germline V gives CDR1 SGHTA, CDR2 FQGTGA.

This clone was seen more than once but under ten times. The chain joins TRBV5-1 to TRBJ2-5; 8 positions agree with TRBD2. Germline V gene sequence: CDR1 SGHRS, CDR2 YFSETQ. V shed 0 bases and J 5 bases; nucleotides not matched to a gene: 3. This CDR3 is 14 amino acids long. DNA of the CDR3: TGCGCCAGCAGCTTGGGACCGGGAGGGGAGACCCAGTACTTC. Translated, it gives CASSLGPGGETQYF. The entire variable domain, with the rest obtained from reference TRBV5-1 and TRBJ2-5, is as follows: KAGVTQTPRYLIKTRGQQVTLSCSPISGHRSVSWYQQTPGQGLQFLFEYFSETQRNKGNFPGRFSGRQFSNSRSEMNVSTLELGDSALYLCASSLGPGGETQYFGPGTRLLVL.

The CDR3 bases are TGTGCCAGCAGCGTAGCCGGGAGGGGGGACGAGCAGTTCTTC. Its protein is CASSVAGRGDEQFF. The V gene is TRBV9, the J gene TRBJ2-1; 8 bases match TRBD2. CDR1 is SGDLS and CDR2 is YYNGEE in the germline V gene. The length of the CDR3 is 14 residues. V dropped 0 bases and J dropped 10; count of bases not matched to a gene: 6.

This clone was picked up one time. J is TRBJ2-5 and V is TRBV2, with 11 positions matching TRBD1. The CDR3 extends over 14 amino acids. Germline assignment: CDR1 SNHLY and CDR2 FYNNEI. J gave up 5 bases and V 6 bases, and 5 bases lay outside the gene matches. The CDR3 protein is CASSSDRGPETQYF. The DNA of the CDR3 is TGTGCCAGCAGCTCGGACAGGGGGCCCGAGACCCAGTACTTC.

This clone was found a few times. This chain uses TRBV5-4 with TRBJ2-7; TRBD2 agrees at 8 bases. Germline CDR1 reads SGHNT; CDR2 reads YYREEE (reference sequence). CDR3 length: 15 amino acids. V shed 0 bases, J shed 1 base, and the junction held 3 bases outside the gene matches. CDR3 amino acids: CASSLGAGGSYEQYF. The CDR3 DNA sequence: TGTGCCAGCAGCTTGGGGGCGGGAGGATCCTACGAGCAGTACTTC.

V gene TRBV7-3 combines with J gene TRBJ2-7; tentatively, D is TRBD1 (5 bases). The germline V and J ends were trimmed by 6 bases and 2 bases, with 20 bases remaining between them. CDR1 and CDR2 from the germline V gene are SGHTA and FQGTGA. The CDR3 is 16 residues long. CDR3 region: CASSPGPATVTYEQYF. The CDR3 DNA sequence: TGTGCCAGCAGTCCTGGACCGGCGACAGTGACCTACGAGCAGTACTTC.

The chain couples TRBV30 to TRBJ2-2; the D gene is possibly TRBD2 (7 bases). V lost 4 bases, J lost 4 bases, and 13 bases lay in between. Germline CDR1 is GTSNPN and CDR2 is SVGIG (reference sequence). The CDR3 has 14 residues. The CDR3 DNA sequence: TGTGCCTGGACCCTGGGGGGGGCCACCGGGGAGCTGTTTTTT. Translation gives CAWTLGGATGELFF.

This rearrangement joins TRBV27 to TRBJ2-3, with 7 bases aligning to TRBD2. Per germline, CDR1 MNHEY and CDR2 SMNVEV (reference sequence). J gave up 2 bases and V 6 bases, and 5 bases lay outside the gene matches. The CDR3 spans 14 residues. Here the CDR3 DNA reads TGTGCCAGCAGGACGACTAGCTCCACAGATACGCAGTATTTT. Its translation: CASRTTSSTDTQYF.

J is TRBJ1-1 and V is TRBV30; tentative D call: TRBD1 (6 bases). The CDR3 runs 13 residues. CDR1 is GTSNPN and CDR2 is SVGIG in the germline V gene (reference sequence). V was clipped by 3 bases and J by 4 bases, with 12 bases between them. The CDR3 DNA is TGTGCCTGGAGCCACAGGGCCCCCACTGAAGCTTTCTTT. This gives the protein CAWSHRAPTEAFF.

Here the CDR3 DNA reads TGCGCCAGCAGCTCCTTTAAAGGGGATGGGGAGCAGTACTTC. Its protein is CASSSFKGDGEQYF. The rearrangement links TRBV5-1 to TRBJ2-7; TRBD1 might be the D (5 bases). Germline V lookup: CDR1 SGHRS, CDR2 YFSETQ. The V gene lost 3 bases and the J gene lost 7 bases, with 17 bases spanning the gap. This CDR3 has 14 amino acids.

V gene TRBV12-3 or TRBV12-4 combines with J gene TRBJ1-1; no reliable D call. Trimming left V 4 bases short and J 3 bases short, with 9 bases between. The CDR3 length is 13 residues. The CDR3 reads CASSSQADTEAFF. The CDR3 DNA sequence: TGTGCCAGCAGTTCGCAAGCCGACACTGAAGCTTTCTTT.

The CDR3 here is CASSADRESEAFF. CDR3 sequence (DNA): TGTGCCAGCAGCGCGGACAGGGAGAGTGAAGCTTTCTTT. V and J are TRBV7-8 and TRBJ1-1, with 8 positions matching TRBD1. CDR3 size: 13 residues. CDR1 and CDR2 (germline): SGHVS, FQNEAQ. The trim removed 5 bases at V and 7 bases at J, leaving 6 bases unmatched.

V and J are TRBV3-1 (or the pseudogene TRBV3-2) and TRBJ1-1; 8 nucleotides match TRBD1. There are 15 residues in the CDR3. The J segment lost 4 bases and the V segment lost 4 bases, leaving 8 bases of the junction unmatched. Germline V gives CDR1 LGHDT, CDR2 YNNKEL (reference sequence). CDR3 bases: TGTGCCAGCAGCCCGGCAGGGGGCCCTTCCACTGAAGCTTTCTTT. This encodes CASSPAGGPSTEAFF.

The CDR3 DNA reads TGTGCCAGCAGCCCCTTCACAGATACGCAGTATTTT. Its protein product is CASSPFTDTQYF. The chain joins TRBV12-3 or TRBV12-4 to TRBJ2-3; D is unclear. The CDR3 has 12 residues. V lost 6 bases, J lost 2 bases, and 6 bases lay in between.